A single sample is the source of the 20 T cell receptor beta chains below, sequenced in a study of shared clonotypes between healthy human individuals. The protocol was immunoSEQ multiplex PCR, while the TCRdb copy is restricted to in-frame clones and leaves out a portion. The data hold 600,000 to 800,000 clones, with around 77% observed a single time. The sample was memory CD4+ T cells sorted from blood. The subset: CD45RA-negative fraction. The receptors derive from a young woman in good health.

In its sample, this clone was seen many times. The CDR3 nucleotides are TGTGCCAGCAGCAAAGCGCAGGGTAGGAATGAAAAACTGTTTTTT. It yields the protein CASSKAQGRNEKLFF. This chain connects TRBV21-1 to TRBJ1-4; the table's D call of TRBD1 was not tested on the DNA. TRBV21-1 is a pseudogene segment. The CDR3 is 15 residues long.

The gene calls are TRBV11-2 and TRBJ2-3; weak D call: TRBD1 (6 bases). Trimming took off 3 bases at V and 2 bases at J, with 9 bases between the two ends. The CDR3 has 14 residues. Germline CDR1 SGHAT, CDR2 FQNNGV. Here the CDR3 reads CASSLQGNTDTQYF. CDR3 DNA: TGTGCCAGCAGCTTGCAGGGGAACACAGATACGCAGTATTTT. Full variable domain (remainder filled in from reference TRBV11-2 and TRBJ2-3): EAGVAQSPRYKIIEKRQSVAFWCNPISGHATLYWYQQILGQGPKLLIQFQNNGVVDDSQLPKDRFSAERLKGVDSTLKIQPAKLEDSAVYLCASSLQGNTDTQYFGPGTRLTVL.

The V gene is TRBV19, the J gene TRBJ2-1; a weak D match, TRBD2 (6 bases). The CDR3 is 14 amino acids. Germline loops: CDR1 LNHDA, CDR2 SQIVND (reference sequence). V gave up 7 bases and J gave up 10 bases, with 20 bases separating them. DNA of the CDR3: TGTGCCAGTACCAATACCCCTAATGCGGGAGAGCAGTTCTTC. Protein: CASTNTPNAGEQFF.

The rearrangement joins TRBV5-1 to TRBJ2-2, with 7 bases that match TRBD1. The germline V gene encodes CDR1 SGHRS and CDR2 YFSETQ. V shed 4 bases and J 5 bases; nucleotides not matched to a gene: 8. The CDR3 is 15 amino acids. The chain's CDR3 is CASSTGVGKTGELFF. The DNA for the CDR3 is TGCGCCAGCAGCACAGGGGTGGGGAAAACCGGGGAGCTGTTTTTT. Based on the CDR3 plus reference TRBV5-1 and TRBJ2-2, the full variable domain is KAGVTQTPRYLIKTRGQQVTLSCSPISGHRSVSWYQQTPGQGLQFLFEYFSETQRNKGNFPGRFSGRQFSNSRSEMNVSTLELGDSALYLCASSTGVGKTGELFFGEGSRLTVL.

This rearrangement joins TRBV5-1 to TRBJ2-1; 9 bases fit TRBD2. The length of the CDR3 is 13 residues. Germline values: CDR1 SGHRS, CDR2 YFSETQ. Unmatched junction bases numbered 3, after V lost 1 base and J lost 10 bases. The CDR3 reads CASSLFAGGEQFF. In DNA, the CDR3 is TGCGCCAGCAGCTTGTTTGCGGGAGGGGAGCAGTTCTTC.

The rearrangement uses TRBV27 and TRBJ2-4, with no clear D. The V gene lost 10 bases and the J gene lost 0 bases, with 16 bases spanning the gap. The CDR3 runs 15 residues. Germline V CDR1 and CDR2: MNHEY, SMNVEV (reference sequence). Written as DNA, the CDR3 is TGTGCCACCTCCCCCAGCTCCATAGCCAAAAACATTCAGTACTTC. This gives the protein CATSPSSIAKNIQYF.

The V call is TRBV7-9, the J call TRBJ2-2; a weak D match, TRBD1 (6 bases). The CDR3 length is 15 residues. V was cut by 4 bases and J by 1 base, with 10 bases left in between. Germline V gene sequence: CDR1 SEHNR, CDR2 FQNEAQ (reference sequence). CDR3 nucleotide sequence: TGTGCCAGCAGCTCGGGACATTTGAACACCGGGGAGCTGTTTTTT. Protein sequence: CASSSGHLNTGELFF.

CDR3 region: CASLSGRRYDEQFF. The CDR3 DNA follows: TGTGCCAGCCTAAGCGGGAGAAGGTATGATGAGCAGTTCTTC. The rearrangement joins TRBV19 to TRBJ2-1; 8 bases agree with TRBD2. The CDR3 has 14 amino acids. Germline V gene data show CDR1 as LNHDA and CDR2 as SQIVND (reference sequence). Losses at the gene ends were 9 bases for V and 8 bases for J; bases not matched to a gene: 12.

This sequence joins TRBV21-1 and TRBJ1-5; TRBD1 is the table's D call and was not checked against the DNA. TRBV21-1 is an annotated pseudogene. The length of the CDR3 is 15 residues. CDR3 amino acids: CASGLYTGTGQPQHF. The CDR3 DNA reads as TGTGCCAGCGGCCTATATACAGGGACGGGTCAGCCCCAGCATTTT.

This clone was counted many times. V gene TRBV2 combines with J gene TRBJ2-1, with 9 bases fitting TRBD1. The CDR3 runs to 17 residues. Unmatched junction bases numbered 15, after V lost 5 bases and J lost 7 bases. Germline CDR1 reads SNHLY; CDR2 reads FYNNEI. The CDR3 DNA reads TGTGCCAGCAGTCTACCAACCGGGACAGGGAACTTAAATGAGCAGTTCTTC. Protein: CASSLPTGTGNLNEQFF.

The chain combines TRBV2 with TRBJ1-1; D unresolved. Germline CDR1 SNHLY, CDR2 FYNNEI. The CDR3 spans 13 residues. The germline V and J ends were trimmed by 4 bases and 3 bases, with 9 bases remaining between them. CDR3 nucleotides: TGTGCCAGCAGTGTCGAGCGGGACACTGAAGCTTTCTTT. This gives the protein CASSVERDTEAFF. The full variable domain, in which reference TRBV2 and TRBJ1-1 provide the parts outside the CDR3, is EPEVTQTPSHQVTQMGQEVILRCVPISNHLYFYWYRQILGQKVEFLVSFYNNEISEKSEIFDDQFSVERPDGSNFTLKIRSTKLEDSAMYFCASSVERDTEAFFGQGTRLTVV.

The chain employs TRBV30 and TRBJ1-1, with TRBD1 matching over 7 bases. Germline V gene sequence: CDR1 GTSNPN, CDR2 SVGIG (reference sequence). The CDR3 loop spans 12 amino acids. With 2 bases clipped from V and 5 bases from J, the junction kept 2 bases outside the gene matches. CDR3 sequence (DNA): TGTGCCTGGAGTCCAGGGGGGACTGAAGCTTTCTTT. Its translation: CAWSPGGTEAFF.

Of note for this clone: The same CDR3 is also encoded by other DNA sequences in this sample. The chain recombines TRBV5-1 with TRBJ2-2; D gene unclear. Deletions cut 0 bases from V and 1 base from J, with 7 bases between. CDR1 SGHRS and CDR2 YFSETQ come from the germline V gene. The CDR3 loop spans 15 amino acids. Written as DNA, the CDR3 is TGCGCCAGCAGCTTGGACAGAGTGAACACCGGGGAGCTGTTTTTT. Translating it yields CASSLDRVNTGELFF.

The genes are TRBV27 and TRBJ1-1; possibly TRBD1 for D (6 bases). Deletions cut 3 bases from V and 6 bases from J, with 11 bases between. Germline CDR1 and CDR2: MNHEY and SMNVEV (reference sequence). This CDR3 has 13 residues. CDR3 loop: CASSFQGTAEAFF. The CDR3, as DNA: TGTGCCAGCAGTTTTCAGGGGACCGCTGAAGCTTTCTTT.

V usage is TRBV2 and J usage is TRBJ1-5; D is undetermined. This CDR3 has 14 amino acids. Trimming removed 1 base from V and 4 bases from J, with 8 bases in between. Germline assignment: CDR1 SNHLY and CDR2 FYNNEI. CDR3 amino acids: CASSEVAANQPQHF. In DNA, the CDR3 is TGTGCCAGCAGTGAAGTGGCAGCTAATCAGCCCCAGCATTTT.

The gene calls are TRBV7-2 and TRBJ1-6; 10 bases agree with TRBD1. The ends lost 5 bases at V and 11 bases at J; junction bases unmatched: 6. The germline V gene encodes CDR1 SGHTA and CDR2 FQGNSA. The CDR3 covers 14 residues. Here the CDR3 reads CASSKGQGRPPLHF. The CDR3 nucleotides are TGTGCCAGCAGCAAGGGACAGGGGCGGCCACCCCTCCACTTT.

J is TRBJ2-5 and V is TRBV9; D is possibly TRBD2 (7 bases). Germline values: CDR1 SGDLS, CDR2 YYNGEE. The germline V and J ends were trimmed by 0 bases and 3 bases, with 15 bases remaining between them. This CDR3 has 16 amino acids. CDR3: CASSVDPGRGEETQYF. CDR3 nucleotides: TGTGCCAGCAGCGTAGACCCGGGGAGGGGGGAAGAGACCCAGTACTTC.

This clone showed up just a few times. The CDR3, as DNA: TGTGCCAGCGAAGGGGACAAGACAGATACGCAGTATTTT. Protein: CASEGDKTDTQYF. The chain has TRBV6-1 and TRBJ2-3; perhaps TRBD1 as D (6 bases). CDR1 MNHNS and CDR2 SASEGT come from the germline V gene. CDR3 length: 13 amino acids. Trimming removed 8 bases at V and 3 bases at J, with 12 bases between.

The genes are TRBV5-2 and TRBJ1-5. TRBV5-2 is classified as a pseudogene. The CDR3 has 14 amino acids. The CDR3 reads CASSQGNSNQPQHF. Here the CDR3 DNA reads TGCGCCAGCAGCCAAGGAAATAGCAATCAGCCCCAGCATTTT.

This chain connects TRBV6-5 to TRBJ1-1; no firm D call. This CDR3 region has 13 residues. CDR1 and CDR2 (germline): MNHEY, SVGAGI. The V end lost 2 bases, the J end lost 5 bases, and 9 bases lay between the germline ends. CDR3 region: CASSYGRFTEAFF. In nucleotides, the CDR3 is TGTGCCAGCAGTTACGGCAGATTTACTGAAGCTTTCTTT.